This TCR beta chain was sequenced during a study of T cells in Graves' hyperthyroidism and ophthalmopathy. It was RNA transcripts that yielded the amplified TCR beta CDR3 regions. The TCR CDR3 was amplified in a first-round RT-PCR using the HTBI primer set. TCRdb ran MiXCR on the multiplex PCR reads and lists one entry per CDR3 protein. The repertoire includes 300,000 to 500,000 distinct CDR3 sequences, about 15% of them detected once, and 32% sits in the top ten. Study-level findings and limits: Most expanded thyroid clonotypes above 0.001 recurred in blood.

This clonotype was recorded a few times. What it recognizes is unknown. In patients aged 18 to 65, hyperthyroidism was newly diagnosed, with duration under 2 months. The study left out patients who had uncontrolled infection, other autoimmune disease, pregnancy or lactation. Each diagnosis was grounded in clinical symptoms, serum thyroxine and TRAb, thyroid ultrasound, and orbital computed tomography. The CDR3 is 15 residues long. The germline V gene encodes CDR1 SGHVS and CDR2 FQNEAQ. V was clipped by 5 bases and J by 0 bases, with 11 bases between them. The V call is TRBV7-8, the J call TRBJ2-4; D might be TRBD2 (6 bases). The specimen sequenced was blood. This clonotype originated in a woman under 40 with Graves' hyperthyroidism. CDR3 sequence reads: CASSVGGLAKNIQYF. The CDR3 DNA reads TGTGCCAGCAGCGTGGGGGGTCTAGCCAAAAACATTCAGTACTTC.